One and the same sample provided the 26 T cell receptor beta chains below, sequenced in a study of blood T cell repertoires in COVID-19. Data came from immunoSEQ multiplex PCR; TCRdb stores just in-frame clones and leaves some out. The top ten clones hold roughly 3.2% of a sample with under 300,000 clones, roughly 80% of them seen once. The sample consisted of peripheral blood. The receptors here all came from a woman aged 18-30 years with acute or convalescent COVID-19.

V gene TRBV6-5 combines with J gene TRBJ1-6; 7 nucleotides line up with TRBD1. Germline V gives CDR1 MNHEY, CDR2 SVGAGI. The CDR3 contains 14 residues. V was clipped by 8 bases and J by 7 bases; unmatched bases: 8. The CDR3 bases are TGTGCCAGCCGCCCGACAGGGTCCAATTCACCCCTCCACTTT. Protein product: CASRPTGSNSPLHF.

About this clone: Other nucleotide sequences from this sample produce the same CDR3. The chain recombines TRBV27 with TRBJ1-5, with D perhaps matching TRBD1 (6 bases). Trimming removed 3 bases at V and 3 bases at J, with 12 bases between. Germline lookup yields CDR1 MNHEY and CDR2 SMNVEV (reference sequence). The CDR3 is 15 amino acids. The CDR3 protein is CASSFGGAFNQPQHF. The CDR3 coding sequence is TGTGCCAGCAGTTTTGGGGGGGCCTTCAATCAGCCCCAGCATTTT.

The V and J genes are TRBV4-1 and TRBJ1-3; D is unresolved. Trimming shortened V by 0 bases and J by 0 bases, and 9 bases separated the two germline ends. Germline CDR1 reads MGHRA; CDR2 reads YSYEKL. The CDR3 loop spans 16 amino acids. CDR3 bases: TGCGCCAGCAGCCAAGAAGTCCCAGACTCTGGAAACACCATATATTTT. Translation gives CASSQEVPDSGNTIYF.

This clone was detected ten times or more. The chain carries TRBV20-1 and TRBJ2-3; TRBD2 might be the D (5 bases). This CDR3 is 15 amino acids long. V was clipped by 3 bases and J by 2 bases, with 15 bases between them. Germline assignment: CDR1 DFQATT and CDR2 SNEGSKA (reference sequence). CDR3 amino acids: CSASRLASNTDTQYF. Here the CDR3 DNA reads TGCAGTGCTAGTCGGCTAGCATCCAACACAGATACGCAGTATTTT.

J is TRBJ2-7 and V is TRBV7-8, with TRBD1 as a possible D gene (6 bases). The germline V and J ends were trimmed by 3 bases and 5 bases, with 17 bases remaining between them. The CDR3 length is 15 residues. From germline, CDR1 is SGHVS and CDR2 FQNEAQ. The CDR3 DNA reads TGTGCCAGCAGCTTTCAGGCAGGGGTGTCCCACGAGCAGTACTTC. This codes for CASSFQAGVSHEQYF. The whole variable domain, filled in from reference TRBV7-8 and TRBJ2-7, reads GAGVSQSPRYKVAKRGQDVALRCDPISGHVSLFWYQQALGQGPEFLTYFQNEAQLDKSGLPSDRFFAERPEGSVSTLKIQRTQQEDSAVYLCASSFQAGVSHEQYFGPGTRLTVT.

The V gene is TRBV12-5, the J gene TRBJ2-5, with 9 bases that match TRBD1. V shed 7 bases, J shed 0 bases, and the junction held 6 bases outside the gene matches. Germline CDR1 reads LGHNT; CDR2 reads FRNRAP. The CDR3 covers 15 residues. CDR3 coding DNA: TGTGCTAGTGCCCCAGGACAGGGGTACCAAGAGACCCAGTACTTC. This sequence encodes CASAPGQGYQETQYF. Using reference TRBV12-5 and TRBJ2-5 for the parts outside the CDR3, the full variable domain is DARVTQTPRHKVTEMGQEVTMRCQPILGHNTVFWYRQTMMQGLELLAYFRNRAPLDDSGMPKDRFSAEMPDATLATLKIQPSEPRDSAVYFCASAPGQGYQETQYFGPGTRLLVL.

This clone has just a few counts. J is TRBJ2-1 and V is TRBV25-1; D is perhaps TRBD1 (5 bases). This CDR3 is built from 13 residues. CDR1 is MGHDK, CDR2 SYGVNS, per germline. The V gene lost 3 bases and the J gene lost 4 bases, with 7 bases spanning the gap. The CDR3 DNA reads as TGTGCCAGCAGTGATTCAGGGTACAATGAGCAGTTCTTC. As protein: CASSDSGYNEQFF.

There are a few counts of this clone. The rearrangement uses TRBV19 and TRBJ2-1; 9 bases are shared with TRBD2. The CDR3 has 17 residues. V was clipped by 2 bases and J by 2 bases; unmatched bases: 7. Germline V CDR1 and CDR2: LNHDA, SQIVND (reference sequence). The CDR3 DNA follows: TGTGCCAGTAGTATAATGGCTAGCGGGGCAACCTACAATGAGCAGTTCTTC. It encodes CASSIMASGATYNEQFF.

This clone was found a few times. The chain carries TRBV25-1 and TRBJ1-1, with unresolved D. The CDR3 loop spans 16 amino acids. Trimming shortened V by 1 base and J by 1 base, and 13 bases separated the two germline ends. Germline V gene lookup returns CDR1 MGHDK and CDR2 SYGVNS. This CDR3 reads CASSELVRETNTEAFF. CDR3 DNA sequence: TGTGCCAGCAGTGAATTAGTCCGGGAGACGAACACTGAAGCTTTCTTT.

This clone was recorded once. This chain uses TRBV18 with TRBJ2-3; 12 bases are shared with TRBD2. The CDR3 has 16 amino acids. Germline trimming cut 8 bases from V and 7 bases from J; bases unmatched to any gene: 13. Germline-derived CDR1 and CDR2 are KGHSH and LQKENI. CDR3 coding DNA: TGTGCCAGCACCTGGGTACTAGCGGGAGGTTCGAATACGCAGTATTTT. As protein: CASTWVLAGGSNTQYF.

This clone was observed a handful of times. The chain has TRBV19 and TRBJ2-3; the match to TRBD2 covers 12 bases. Germline V lookup: CDR1 LNHDA, CDR2 SQIVND (reference sequence). With V trimmed by 7 bases and J by 3 bases, 5 bases remained unmatched. This CDR3 is built from 15 residues. CDR3 in amino acids: CASKRLAGETDTQYF. The CDR3 nucleotides read TGTGCCAGTAAGCGACTAGCGGGAGAGACAGATACGCAGTATTTT.

The V call is TRBV6-2 or TRBV6-3, the J call TRBJ1-5; D is ambiguous. Trimming left V 0 bases short and J 0 bases short, with 6 bases between. CDR3 size: 15 residues. Per the germline V gene, CDR1 is MNHEY and CDR2 is SVGEGT. CDR3 protein: CASSYSLYSNQPQHF. CDR3 sequence (DNA): TGTGCCAGCAGTTACTCCCTATATAGCAATCAGCCCCAGCATTTT.

The chain carries TRBV6-2 or TRBV6-3 and TRBJ1-1; possibly TRBD1 for D (6 bases). The CDR3 totals 17 residues. V lost 3 bases, J lost 3 bases, and 20 bases lay in between. The germline V gene encodes CDR1 MNHEY and CDR2 SVGEGT. The CDR3 protein is CASSYTRNRARDTEAFF. The CDR3 DNA sequence: TGTGCCAGCAGTTATACGAGGAACAGGGCAAGGGACACTGAAGCTTTCTTT.

The chain employs TRBV5-1 and TRBJ2-1; 7 positions agree with TRBD2. The CDR3 extends over 14 amino acids. Germline V gene data show CDR1 as SGHRS and CDR2 as YFSETQ. V lost 0 bases and J lost 10; bases outside the gene matches: 7. As DNA, the CDR3 is TGCGCCAGCAGCTTGGGTGCTAGCGGCGGGGAGCAGTTCTTC. It yields the protein CASSLGASGGEQFF.

The chain employs TRBV7-2 and TRBJ2-7, with 9 bases fitting TRBD2. The CDR3 covers 17 residues. CDR1 is SGHTA and CDR2 is FQGNSA in the germline V gene. V gave up 5 bases and J gave up 5 bases; unmatched junction bases: 16. In DNA form, the CDR3 reads TGTGCCAGCAGCCCCGGCGGGGGGCGGCTAGCGGGAAACGAGCAGTACTTC. Residues: CASSPGGGRLAGNEQYF.

This CDR3 reads CASSSQGRETQYF. The CDR3 nucleotides are TGCGCCAGCAGCTCACAGGGGAGGGAGACCCAGTACTTC. The chain couples TRBV5-1 to TRBJ2-5; a weak D match, TRBD1 (7 bases). The CDR3 contains 13 residues. The germline V gene encodes CDR1 SGHRS and CDR2 YFSETQ. Trimming removed 3 bases at V and 5 bases at J, with 11 bases between. Using reference TRBV5-1 and TRBJ2-5 for the parts outside the CDR3, the full variable domain is KAGVTQTPRYLIKTRGQQVTLSCSPISGHRSVSWYQQTPGQGLQFLFEYFSETQRNKGNFPGRFSGRQFSNSRSEMNVSTLELGDSALYLCASSSQGRETQYFGPGTRLLVL.

This clone was detected once. The sample carries other DNA sequences with the same CDR3. CDR3 residues: CASSYSGGSYEQYF. The CDR3 nucleotides are TGTGCCAGCAGTTACTCGGGGGGCTCCTACGAGCAGTACTTC. The gene calls are TRBV6-5 and TRBJ2-7; a weak D match, TRBD2 (6 bases). With 0 bases removed from V and 0 bases from J, the gap between germline ends came to 6 bases. Germline CDR1 MNHEY, CDR2 SVGAGI. The CDR3 has 14 residues.

This clone was observed a handful of times. This rearrangement joins TRBV28 to TRBJ2-7, with D possibly matching TRBD1 (6 bases). Trimming left V 8 bases short and J 0 bases short, with 8 bases between. The CDR3 sequence is 12 residues long. Germline V gene sequence: CDR1 MDHEN, CDR2 SYDVKM. CDR3 DNA: TGTGCCAGCCAGGGGAGCTCCTACGAGCAGTACTTC. Its protein is CASQGSSYEQYF.

The chain uses TRBV5-4 and TRBJ1-6, with D perhaps matching TRBD1 (5 bases). The germline V gene encodes CDR1 SGHNT and CDR2 YYREEE (reference sequence). This CDR3 has 15 residues. Trimming pared 3 bases from V and 10 bases from J, leaving 17 bases between. The CDR3: CASSSPEPGGSPLHF. CDR3 in DNA: TGTGCCAGCAGCTCACCGGAGCCGGGGGGGTCACCCCTCCACTTT.

This chain joins TRBV6-5 and TRBJ1-4, with 9 bases identical to TRBD1. This CDR3 region has 13 residues. Germline V lookup: CDR1 MNHEY, CDR2 SVGAGI. Trimming cost V 2 bases and J 14 bases; bases outside gene matches: 6. CDR3 coding DNA: TGTGCCAGCAGTTACGGGGACAGGGTTCTCCTGTTTTTT. Translated, it gives CASSYGDRVLLFF.

This chain connects TRBV5-4 to TRBJ2-1; 9 bases align to TRBD1. CDR1 and CDR2 from the germline V gene are SGHNT and YYREEE (reference sequence). This CDR3 has 16 residues. The trim removed 3 bases at V and 3 bases at J, leaving 7 bases unmatched. The CDR3 nucleotides read TGTGCCAGCAGCTCCGCCCGGGACAGGGACTACAATGAGCAGTTCTTC. Translation gives CASSSARDRDYNEQFF.

The chain couples TRBV12-3 or TRBV12-4 to TRBJ1-1, with D possibly matching TRBD1 (5 bases). The CDR3 covers 13 residues. Trimming removed 5 bases at V and 1 base at J, with 8 bases between. CDR3 DNA sequence: TGTGCCAGCAGTCGCGACAGGAACACTGAAGCTTTCTTT. As protein: CASSRDRNTEAFF.

The CDR3 sequence: CASSILADPWETQYF. In DNA, the CDR3 is TGTGCCAGCAGCATACTAGCGGACCCGTGGGAGACCCAGTACTTC. The chain employs TRBV11-2 and TRBJ2-5; 8 bases map to TRBD2. V lost 5 bases and J lost 5; bases outside the gene matches: 10. Germline values: CDR1 SGHAT, CDR2 FQNNGV. The CDR3 sequence is 15 residues long.

V and J are TRBV28 and TRBJ1-2, with a weak D call TRBD1 (6 bases). This CDR3 spans 14 amino acids. Germline V gives CDR1 MDHEN, CDR2 SYDVKM. V dropped 6 bases and J dropped 7 bases, with 18 bases sitting between them. This chain's CDR3 is CASSNQGQNGGYTF. The DNA for the CDR3 is TGTGCCAGCAGCAACCAAGGACAGAACGGTGGCTACACCTTC.

This chain connects TRBV28 to TRBJ2-6; 7 nucleotides line up with TRBD2. The J segment lost 0 bases and the V segment lost 7 bases, leaving 9 bases of the junction unmatched. Germline CDR1 and CDR2: MDHEN and SYDVKM. This CDR3 is 17 amino acids long. The CDR3 loop reads CASISGGPLSGANVLTF. The CDR3, as DNA: TGTGCCAGCATCTCGGGGGGACCCCTCTCTGGGGCCAACGTCCTGACTTTC. Looking up the rest from reference TRBV28 and TRBJ2-6 gives the full variable domain: DVKVTQSSRYLVKRTGEKVFLECVQDMDHENMFWYRQDPGLGLRLIYFSYDVKMKEKGDIPEGYSVSREKKERFSLILESASTNQTSMYLCASISGGPLSGANVLTFGAGSRLTVL.

This chain connects TRBV4-2 to TRBJ2-2, with a weak D call TRBD1 (6 bases). CDR3 length equals 18 residues. Germline CDR1 LGHNA, CDR2 YNFKEQ. Trimming cost V 0 bases and J 0 bases, with 14 bases left between them. The CDR3 is CASSQDPPGHSNTGELFF. CDR3 in DNA: TGTGCCAGCAGCCAAGACCCGCCGGGACATTCGAACACCGGGGAGCTGTTTTTT.